These 6 T cell receptor beta chains were sequenced from one sample in a study of T cell responses to AZD1222 COVID-19 vaccine. Assay used: immunoSEQ multiplex PCR; TCRdb lists only in-frame clones, some missing. The sample carries fewer than 110,000 clones, about 90% recorded once. Sequenced here: peripheral blood, sampled on day 0 of AZD1222 vaccination. Receptors were obtained from an adult in good health.

V is TRBV11-2 and J is TRBJ1-5, with D uncertain. CDR1 and CDR2 from the germline V gene are SGHAT and FQNNGV. CDR3 length equals 13 residues. V lost 0 bases and J lost 8, with 8 bases in between. In nucleotides, the CDR3 is TGTGCCAGCAGCTTAGATTTTATGAAGCCCCAGCATTTT. Its protein is CASSLDFMKPQHF. The whole variable domain, remainder taken from reference TRBV11-2 and TRBJ1-5, is EAGVAQSPRYKIIEKRQSVAFWCNPISGHATLYWYQQILGQGPKLLIQFQNNGVVDDSQLPKDRFSAERLKGVDSTLKIQPAKLEDSAVYLCASSLDFMKPQHFGDGTRLSIL.

The chain recombines TRBV6-2 or TRBV6-3 with TRBJ1-1; D possibly corresponds to TRBD1 (6 bases). CDR1 MNHEY and CDR2 SVGEGT come from the germline V gene. Trimming stripped 5 bases from V and 10 bases from J, with 14 bases between. This CDR3 spans 12 amino acids. The CDR3 region is CASSNPEGGAFF. The CDR3 DNA reads TGTGCCAGCAGTAACCCCGAGGGGGGAGCTTTCTTT.

This sequence joins TRBV4-2 and TRBJ1-5; TRBD1 aligns across 7 bases. The CDR3 loop spans 13 amino acids. Germline V gives CDR1 LGHNA, CDR2 YNFKEQ. V lost 6 bases, J lost 5 bases, and 4 bases stayed unmatched. The CDR3 sequence is CASRGGADQPQHF. The CDR3 DNA reads TGTGCCAGCAGAGGGGGCGCAGATCAGCCCCAGCATTTT.

This clone was seen once. J is TRBJ2-1 and V is TRBV5-8; TRBD1 might be the D (6 bases). Germline CDR1 and CDR2: SGHTS and YDEGEE. Between the trimmed V and J ends, which lost 4 bases and 4 bases, there was a span of 12 bases. CDR3 length: 14 amino acids. The CDR3: CASSEGHIYNEQFF. The CDR3 DNA follows: TGTGCCAGCAGCGAGGGACACATTTACAATGAGCAGTTCTTC.

The rearrangement uses TRBV4-2 and TRBJ1-5; weak D call: TRBD1 (5 bases). CDR1 is LGHNA, CDR2 YNFKEQ, per germline. The CDR3 contains 15 residues. Trimming shortened V by 4 bases and J by 1 base, and 11 bases separated the two germline ends. CDR3 bases: TGTGCCAGCAGCCCAGCTGAGGGGAGCAATCAGCCCCAGCATTTT. Translating gives CASSPAEGSNQPQHF.

The chain combines TRBV6-5 with TRBJ2-1, with unresolved D. V was trimmed by 2 bases and J by 11 bases, leaving 13 bases between them. Germline CDR1 is MNHEY and CDR2 is SVGAGI. The CDR3 runs to 13 residues. CDR3 amino acids: CASSYGAEVQQFF. CDR3 sequence (DNA): TGTGCCAGCAGTTACGGCGCCGAGGTACAGCAGTTCTTC.